The 18 T cell receptor beta chains reported below all come from one sample, sequenced in a study of OX40 agonist ivuxolimab in advanced cancers. Measured with immunoSEQ multiplex PCR; TCRdb has only the in-frame clones, and not every one. The data hold fewer than 25,000 clones, with 80% to 90% observed a single time. Material: CD4+ or CD8+ T cells sorted from blood, obtained in a trial of the OX40 agonist ivuxolimab. These receptors all stem from an adult with an advanced solid tumor such as melanoma, head and neck, liver or kidney cancer.

This chain links TRBV6-5 with TRBJ2-1; D is unclear. CDR1 is MNHEY, CDR2 SVGAGI, per germline. The ends were cut back, 0 bases at V and 2 bases at J, with 11 bases in the middle. The CDR3 contains 16 residues. The CDR3 reads CASSYSSRNPYNEQFF. The CDR3 DNA is TGTGCCAGCAGTTACTCGAGTCGGAACCCCTACAATGAGCAGTTCTTC.

This sequence joins TRBV7-3 and TRBJ1-1; D remains unclear. Germline V gene lookup returns CDR1 SGHTA and CDR2 FQGTGA. V was cut by 2 bases and J by 1 base, with 5 bases left in between. The CDR3 is made up of 13 amino acids. This chain's CDR3 is CASSLRENTEAFF. For the CDR3, the DNA is TGTGCCAGCAGCTTACGGGAGAACACTGAAGCTTTCTTT.

J is TRBJ1-1 and V is TRBV19; the D is unclear. V shed 6 bases and J shed 4 bases, with 15 bases lying between them. CDR1 is LNHDA and CDR2 is SQIVND in the germline V gene (reference sequence). This CDR3 comprises 14 residues. The CDR3 loop reads CASSRSGISTEAFF. The DNA for the CDR3 is TGTGCCAGTAGCCGCTCGGGGATTAGCACTGAAGCTTTCTTT.

The V call is TRBV6-1, the J call TRBJ2-1; TRBD2 is a possible D gene (5 bases). V was trimmed by 8 bases and J by 7 bases, leaving 12 bases between them. Germline CDR1 reads MNHNS; CDR2 reads SASEGT. The CDR3 runs to 12 residues. As DNA, the CDR3 is TGTGCCAGCTCTTGGGAGAGGAATGAGCAGTTCTTC. Translated: CASSWERNEQFF.

This sequence joins TRBV6-5 and TRBJ2-3, with 13 bases that match TRBD2. CDR3 length equals 16 residues. The ends lost 4 bases at V and 5 bases at J; junction bases unmatched: 6. The germline CDR1 and CDR2 sequences are MNHEY and SVGAGI. The CDR3 DNA sequence: TGTGCCAGCAGTTTCCGGACTAGCGGGAGCGTAGATACGCAGTATTTT. Protein: CASSFRTSGSVDTQYF.

The chain joins TRBV7-2 to TRBJ2-7; a weak D match, TRBD1 (5 bases). Germline V gives CDR1 SGHTA, CDR2 FQGNSA. V dropped 2 bases and J dropped 2 bases, with 16 bases sitting between them. CDR3 length: 16 residues. The CDR3 bases are TGTGCCAGCAGCTTATATGGGGCAGACACCGCCTACGAGCAGTACTTC. It yields the protein CASSLYGADTAYEQYF.

The rearrangement uses TRBV19 and TRBJ2-7; the match to TRBD2 covers 8 bases. Germline V gene sequence: CDR1 LNHDA, CDR2 SQIVND (reference sequence). J gave up 7 bases and V 2 bases, and 10 bases lay outside the gene matches. This CDR3 comprises 15 residues. The CDR3: CASSISSAGGKEQYF. Here the CDR3 DNA reads TGTGCCAGTAGTATATCTTCGGCGGGAGGCAAAGAGCAGTACTTC.

The J gene is TRBJ1-2, the V gene TRBV7-3; 8 bases map to TRBD1. Germline CDR1 reads SGHTA; CDR2 reads FQGTGA. The CDR3 consists of 15 residues. The V segment lost 2 bases and the J segment 5 bases; nucleotides outside the gene matches: 7. The CDR3, as DNA: TGTGCCAGCAGCTTATCCGGGACAGGACCTTATGGCTACACCTTC. The encoded protein is CASSLSGTGPYGYTF.

This clone was observed a few times. The chain recombines TRBV30 with TRBJ2-7; D unclear. Germline values: CDR1 GTSNPN, CDR2 SVGIG (reference sequence). The germline V and J ends were trimmed by 1 base and 3 bases, with 4 bases remaining between them. The CDR3 is 11 residues long. CDR3 region: CAWSDSYEQYF. The CDR3 DNA reads TGTGCCTGGAGTGACAGCTACGAGCAGTACTTC.

In its sample, this clone was seen a few times. This chain links TRBV7-3 with TRBJ1-2; D is possibly TRBD1 (6 bases). Germline CDR1 and CDR2: SGHTA and FQGTGA. This CDR3 is 14 amino acids long. Deletions cut 1 base from V and 8 bases from J, with 14 bases between. The CDR3 DNA reads TGTGCCAGCAGCTTAAATCTACAGGGCGAAGGCTACACCTTC. This translates into CASSLNLQGEGYTF.

This CDR3 reads CASSYRQGGTYEQYF. For the CDR3, the DNA is TGTGCCAGCAGCTATAGACAGGGGGGTACCTACGAGCAGTACTTC. The chain combines TRBV11-2 with TRBJ2-7, with 9 bases that match TRBD1. The CDR3 extends over 15 amino acids. The junction had 6 bases not matched to a gene; V was cut back by 4 bases and J by 2 bases. In germline, CDR1 is SGHAT, CDR2 FQNNGV.

This sequence joins TRBV10-3 and TRBJ2-7, with 7 bases fitting TRBD1. V lost 6 bases to trimming and J lost 0 bases; unmatched junction nucleotides: 5. This CDR3 contains 14 residues. The germline gives CDR1 ENHRY, CDR2 SYGVKD. This CDR3 reads CAISPGQFSYEQYF. The CDR3 region has the DNA TGTGCCATCAGCCCGGGACAGTTCTCCTACGAGCAGTACTTC.

The CDR3 sequence is CASSLAGTGNTIYF. For the CDR3, the DNA is TGTGCCAGCAGCTTAGCAGGGACTGGAAACACCATATATTTT. The chain employs TRBV7-2 and TRBJ1-3; D gene unclear. The germline CDR1 and CDR2 sequences are SGHTA and FQGNSA. The V end was cut by 0 bases, the J end by 2 bases, with 5 bases between. CDR3 length: 14 amino acids.

V and J are TRBV9 and TRBJ2-5; 10 bases map to TRBD2. CDR3 size: 15 residues. Trimming cost V 3 bases and J 4 bases; bases outside gene matches: 6. The germline V gene encodes CDR1 SGDLS and CDR2 YYNGEE. CDR3 in amino acids: CASSGVAGGRETQYF. CDR3 coding DNA: TGTGCCAGCAGCGGGGTAGCGGGAGGCCGAGAGACCCAGTACTTC.

The chain combines TRBV18 with TRBJ2-7; 8 bases align to TRBD2. CDR3 size: 12 residues. Germline CDR1 reads KGHSH; CDR2 reads LQKENI. Losses at the gene ends were 5 bases for V and 7 bases for J; bases not matched to a gene: 4. The chain's CDR3 is CASSVGTSEQYF. As DNA, the CDR3 is TGTGCCAGCTCAGTCGGGACTAGTGAGCAGTACTTC.

The rearrangement links TRBV11-2 to TRBJ2-2; 9 nucleotides agree with TRBD1. Germline CDR1 reads SGHAT; CDR2 reads FQNNGV. The V and J ends lost 5 bases and 1 base, in that order; junction bases with no gene match: 5. The CDR3 contains 16 residues. The CDR3 region has the DNA TGTGCCAGCAGCCTGCGACAGGGGGTGAACACCGGGGAGCTGTTTTTT. Translated: CASSLRQGVNTGELFF.

This sequence joins TRBV9 and TRBJ1-4, with no clear D. The CDR3 loop spans 15 amino acids. Germline V gives CDR1 SGDLS, CDR2 YYNGEE. Trimming cost V 4 bases and J 8 bases, with 18 bases left between them. DNA of the CDR3: TGTGCCAGCAGCTCCGGCCCCGGTAGGGAGGAAAAACTGTTTTTT. It encodes CASSSGPGREEKLFF.

This clone was detected only once. The chain couples TRBV7-9 to TRBJ2-1, with D possibly being TRBD2 (5 bases). The V end was cut by 6 bases, the J end by 5 bases, with 14 bases between. The CDR3 has 14 residues. Germline CDR1 is SEHNR and CDR2 is FQNEAQ (reference sequence). The CDR3 region has the DNA TGTGCCAGCAGGTGGTACGACGGGAACAATGAGCAGTTCTTC. Protein: CASRWYDGNNEQFF.